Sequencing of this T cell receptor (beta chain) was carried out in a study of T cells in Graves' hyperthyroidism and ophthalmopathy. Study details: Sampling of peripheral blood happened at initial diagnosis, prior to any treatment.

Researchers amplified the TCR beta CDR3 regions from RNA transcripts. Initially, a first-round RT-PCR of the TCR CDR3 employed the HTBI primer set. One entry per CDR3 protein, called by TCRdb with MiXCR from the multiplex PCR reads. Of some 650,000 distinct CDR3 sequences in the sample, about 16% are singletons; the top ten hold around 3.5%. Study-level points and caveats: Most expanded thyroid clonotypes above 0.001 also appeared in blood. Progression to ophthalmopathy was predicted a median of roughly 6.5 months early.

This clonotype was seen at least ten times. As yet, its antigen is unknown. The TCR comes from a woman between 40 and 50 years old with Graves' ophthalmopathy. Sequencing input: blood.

The CDR3 bases are TGTGCCAGCAGTGAGGGGCCGGGAGGACACGGCTGGCAGTACTTC. This sequence encodes CASSEGPGGHGWQYF. This sequence joins TRBV2 and TRBJ2-7; 7 nucleotides line up with TRBD2. Germline loops: CDR1 SNHLY, CDR2 FYNNEI. The CDR3 consists of 15 residues. Trimming at V came to 3 bases and at J to 9 bases, leaving 14 bases not matched to a gene. The whole variable domain, remainder taken from reference TRBV2 and TRBJ2-7, is EPEVTQTPSHQVTQMGQEVILRCVPISNHLYFYWYRQILGQKVEFLVSFYNNEISEKSEIFDDQFSVERPDGSNFTLKIRSTKLEDSAMYFCASSEGPGGHGWQYFGPGTRLTVT.